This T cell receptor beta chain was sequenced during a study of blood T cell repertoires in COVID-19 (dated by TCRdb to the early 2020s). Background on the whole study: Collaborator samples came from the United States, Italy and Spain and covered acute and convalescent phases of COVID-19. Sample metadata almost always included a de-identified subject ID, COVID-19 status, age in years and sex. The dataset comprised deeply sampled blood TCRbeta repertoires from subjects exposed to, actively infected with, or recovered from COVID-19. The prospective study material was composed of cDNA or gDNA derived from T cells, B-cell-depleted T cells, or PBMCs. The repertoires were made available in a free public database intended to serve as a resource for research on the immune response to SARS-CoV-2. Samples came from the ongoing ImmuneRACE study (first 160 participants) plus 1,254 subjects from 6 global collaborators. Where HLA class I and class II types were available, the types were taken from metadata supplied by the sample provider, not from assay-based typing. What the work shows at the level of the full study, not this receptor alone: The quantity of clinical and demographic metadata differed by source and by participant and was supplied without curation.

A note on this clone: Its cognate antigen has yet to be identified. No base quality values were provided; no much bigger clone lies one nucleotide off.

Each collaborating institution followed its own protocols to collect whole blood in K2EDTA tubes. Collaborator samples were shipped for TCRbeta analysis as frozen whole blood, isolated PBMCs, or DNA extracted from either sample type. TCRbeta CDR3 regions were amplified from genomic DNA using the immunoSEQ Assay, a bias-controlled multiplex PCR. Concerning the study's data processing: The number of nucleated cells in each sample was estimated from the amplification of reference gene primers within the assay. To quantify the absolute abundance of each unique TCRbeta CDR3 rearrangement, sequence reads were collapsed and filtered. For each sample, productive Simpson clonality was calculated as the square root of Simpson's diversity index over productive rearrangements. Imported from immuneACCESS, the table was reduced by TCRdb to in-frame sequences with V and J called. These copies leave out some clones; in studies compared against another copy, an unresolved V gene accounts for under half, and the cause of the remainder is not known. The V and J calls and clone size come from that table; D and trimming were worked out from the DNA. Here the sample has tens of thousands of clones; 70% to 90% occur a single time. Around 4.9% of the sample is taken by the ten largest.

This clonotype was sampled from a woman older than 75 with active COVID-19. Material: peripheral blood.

The nucleotide sequence is TGTGCCAGCAGCTCTCCCACAGATAATTCACCCCTCCACTTT. It is translated as CASSSPTDNSPLHF. In this chain, TRBV11-3 is recombined with TRBJ1-6, with no confidently assigned D gene. The cysteine opens and the phenylalanine closes a CDR3 of 14 amino acids. Only the CDR3 DNA is retained, 42 bases long and in frame from the first base. The V and J ends are trimmed by 4 bases and 5 bases, leaving 9 bases between them. The germline V gene yields SGHNT for CDR1 and YENEEA for CDR2.